This T cell receptor (beta chain) was identified during a study of cytomegalovirus exposure and HLA in healthy donors. About the research overall: In a later analysis, the 100 to 150 validation repertoires were reported to have used the same platform as the 600 to 700 first-cohort repertoires. General observations from the study: High sensitivity and specificity were reportedly achieved when the classifier diagnosed cytomegalovirus status. Associated with cytomegalovirus, according to the listing, were around 160 TCR beta chains. Most TCR sequences were rare, but some public TCRs occurred in many donors.

V lost 4 bases to trimming and J lost 0 bases, with 14 bases between them. The CDR3 loop spans 16 amino acids. CDR1 and CDR2 (germline): SGHRS, YFSETQ. Turning to this clone: Antigen specificity is unknown.

Repertoires were generated with immunoSEQ multiplex PCR, while TCRdb's copy carries only in-frame clones and drops some. The sample contains 220,000 or so clones, 65% to 85% of which appear only once. This clonotype was obtained from a woman in her thirties in good health and CMV-seropositive. V and J are TRBV5-1 and TRBJ1-3; D not resolved. Sequencing used PBMCs. The CDR3 coding sequence is TGCGCCAGCAGCGTTGACACCCCTTCCTCTGGAAACACCATATATTTT. Its protein is CASSVDTPSSGNTIYF.